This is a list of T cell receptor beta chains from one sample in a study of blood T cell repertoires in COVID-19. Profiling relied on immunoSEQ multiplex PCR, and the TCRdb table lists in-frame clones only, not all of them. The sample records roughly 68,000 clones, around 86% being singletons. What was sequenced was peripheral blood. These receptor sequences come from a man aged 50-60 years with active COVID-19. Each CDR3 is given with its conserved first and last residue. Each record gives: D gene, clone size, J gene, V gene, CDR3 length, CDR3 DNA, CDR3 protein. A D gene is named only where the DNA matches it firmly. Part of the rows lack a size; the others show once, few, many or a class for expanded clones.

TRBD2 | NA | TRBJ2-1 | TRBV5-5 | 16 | TGTGCCAGCAGCTTGGCCGGGACTAGCGCCTACAATGAGCAGTTCTTC | CASSLAGTSAYNEQFF
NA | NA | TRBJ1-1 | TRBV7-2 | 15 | TGTGCCAGCAGCTTAGTCCCGACAGAGAACACTGAAGCTTTCTTT | CASSLVPTENTEAFF
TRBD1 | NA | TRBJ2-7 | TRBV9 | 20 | TGTGCCAGCAGCGTCCCCCCGGAGGGACAGGTCCAAAGGTTGGTCTACGAGCAGTACTTC | CASSVPPEGQVQRLVYEQYF
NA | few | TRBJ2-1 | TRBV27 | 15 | TGTGCCAGCAGTTCCCTGGGGGCCTACCCCAATGAGCAGTTCTTC | CASSSLGAYPNEQFF
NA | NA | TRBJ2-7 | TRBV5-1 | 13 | TGCGCCAGCAGCTTGATACAGGGTTCCGAGCAGTACTTC | CASSLIQGSEQYF
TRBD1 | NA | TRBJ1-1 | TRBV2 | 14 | TGTGCCAGCCGGGACAGGGGCATGAGGACTGAAGCTTTCTTT | CASRDRGMRTEAFF
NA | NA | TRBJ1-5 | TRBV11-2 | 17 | TGTGCCAGCAGCTTAGGCGGAGAGCGTTCACGCAATCAGCCCCAGCATTTT | CASSLGGERSRNQPQHF
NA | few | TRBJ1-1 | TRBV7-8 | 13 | TGTGCCAGCAGCATCCAGGGAGGGACTGAAGCTTTCTTT | CASSIQGGTEAFF
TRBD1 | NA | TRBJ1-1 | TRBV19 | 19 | TGTGCCAGTAGCTCAGTCCGGGACAGGGTTGGGGGCTTGAACACTGAAGCTTTCTTT | CASSSVRDRVGGLNTEAFF
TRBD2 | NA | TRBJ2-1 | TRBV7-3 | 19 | TGTGCCAGCAGCTACCTCCCAGGAGCGGGAGGGCAAATCTACAATGAGCAGTTCTTC | CASSYLPGAGGQIYNEQFF
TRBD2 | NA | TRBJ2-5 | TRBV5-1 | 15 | TGCGCCAGCAGCTTGGGGGTAGCGGGGGGCGAGACCCAGTACTTC | CASSLGVAGGETQYF
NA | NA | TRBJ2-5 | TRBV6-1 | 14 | TGTGCCAGCAGTGACAGGGTAGGAGAAGAGACCCAGTACTTC | CASSDRVGEETQYF
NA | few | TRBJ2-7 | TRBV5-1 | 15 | TGCGCCAGCAGCTTGGCCACTAGACAGGGAGGCGAGCAGTACTTC | CASSLATRQGGEQYF
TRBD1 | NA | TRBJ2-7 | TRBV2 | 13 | TGTGCCAGCATCCGGGACAGCGTTTCGCAGCAGTACTTC | CASIRDSVSQQYF
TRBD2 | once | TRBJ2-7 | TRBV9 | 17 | TGTGCCAGCAGCGCCGGAGGTGAGCGGGGCCTCTCCTACGAGCAGTACTTC | CASSAGGERGLSYEQYF
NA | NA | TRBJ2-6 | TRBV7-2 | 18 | TGTGCCAGCAGCTCACAGGGAAAAATGGTTTCCGGGGCCAACGTCCTGACTTTC | CASSSQGKMVSGANVLTF
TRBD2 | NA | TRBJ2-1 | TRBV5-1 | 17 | TGCGCCAGCAGCCGGCAGACCGGGACTAGCGGTTACAATGAGCAGTTCTTC | CASSRQTGTSGYNEQFF
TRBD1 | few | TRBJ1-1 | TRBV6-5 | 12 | TGTGCCAGCAGTCAGGGGGTGGGTGAAGCTTTCTTT | CASSQGVGEAFF
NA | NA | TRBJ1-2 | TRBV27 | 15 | TGTGCCAGCAGCGAGCGCCGGGGGGCTATCTATGGCTACACCTTC | CASSERRGAIYGYTF
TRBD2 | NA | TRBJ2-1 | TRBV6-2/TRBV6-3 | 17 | TGTGCCAGCAGTTACCCAACTAGCGGCCTCTCCTACAATGAGCAGTTCTTC | CASSYPTSGLSYNEQFF
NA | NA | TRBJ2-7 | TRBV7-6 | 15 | TGTGCCAGCAGCTTAGCGGAGGCTCCGTCCTACGAGCAGTACTTC | CASSLAEAPSYEQYF
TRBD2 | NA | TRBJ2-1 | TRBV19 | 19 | TGTGCCAGTAGTATTCCCTTTGGACTAGCGGGGCAAGGCTACAATGAGCAGTTCTTC | CASSIPFGLAGQGYNEQFF
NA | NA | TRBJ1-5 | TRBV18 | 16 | TGTGCCAGCTCCCTATCTGGGGCCGGTATCTGGCAGCCCCAGCATTTT | CASSLSGAGIWQPQHF
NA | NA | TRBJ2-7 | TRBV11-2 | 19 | TGTGCCAGCAGCTTAGATGGTTATAGGCGGGACCCCGCCTATCTCGAGCAGTACTTC | CASSLDGYRRDPAYLEQYF
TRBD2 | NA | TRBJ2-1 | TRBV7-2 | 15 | TGTGCCAGCAGCTTACCGACTAGCGGGAAGAATGAGCAGTTCTTC | CASSLPTSGKNEQFF
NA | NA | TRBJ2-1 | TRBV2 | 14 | TGTGCCAGCAGCCCAAATGCCAGGGTCAATGAGCAGTTCTTC | CASSPNARVNEQFF
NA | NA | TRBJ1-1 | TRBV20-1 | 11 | TGCAGTGCTAGACGTGGGGGGGTAGCTTTCTTT | CSARRGGVAFF
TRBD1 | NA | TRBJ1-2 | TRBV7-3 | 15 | TGTGCCAGCAGCTTGGGGACAGGGGTGGACTATGGCTACACCTTC | CASSLGTGVDYGYTF
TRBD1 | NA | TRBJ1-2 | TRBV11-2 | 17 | TGTGCCAGCAGCCCGGCGGGCCCGGACAGGGGTGGTTACGGCTACACCTTC | CASSPAGPDRGGYGYTF